There are a few counts of the clone carrying this T cell receptor (beta chain). Antigen specificity is unknown. The entry originates in a study of cytomegalovirus exposure and HLA in healthy donors. General study findings and limits: Presence/absence analyses assumed roughly uniform sequencing depth across donors, which may not hold. Researchers catalogued roughly 170 TCR beta chains as cytomegalovirus-associated. For most TCR beta V segments, an earlier analysis put the productive rate at about 87% or about 30% of the time.

Both 60 Vbeta primers and 13 Jbeta primers went into the PCR. Method: immunoSEQ multiplex PCR; TCRdb's copy keeps in-frame clones and lacks some. The data hold about 240,000 clones, with about 80% observed a single time. Germline CDR1 is SGHTA and CDR2 is FQGNSA. Between the trimmed V and J ends, which lost 5 bases and 4 bases, there was a span of 23 bases. The CDR3 totals 17 residues. The receptor's source is a middle-aged woman in good health and CMV-seropositive. The chain uses TRBV7-2 and TRBJ1-2; a possible D gene is TRBD1 (5 bases). Specimen: PBMCs. The CDR3 DNA is TGTGCCAGCAGCCCCCTGATTGGAGGGGTCTCCCTCTATGGCTACACCTTC. It encodes CASSPLIGGVSLYGYTF.